The 21 T cell receptor beta chains below were found in one sample sequenced in a study of blood T cell repertoires in COVID-19. Sequencing used immunoSEQ multiplex PCR; TCRdb keeps in-frame clones, though not all of them. The sample includes about 360,000 clones, approximately 86% of them seen just once. The sample was peripheral blood. The receptor source for this set is a human donor in a cohort sampled during active COVID-19.

V and J are TRBV11-2 and TRBJ1-3; no definite D call. V shed 0 bases and J shed 8 bases, with 14 bases lying between them. This CDR3 is built from 15 residues. CDR1 SGHAT and CDR2 FQNNGV come from the germline V gene. Written as DNA, the CDR3 is TGTGCCAGCAGCTTAGACCTTTTACGGGATCACACCATATATTTT. Translation gives CASSLDLLRDHTIYF.

The rearrangement joins TRBV7-3 to TRBJ1-2; 7 bases map to TRBD1. After removal of 1 base from V and 6 bases from J, the junction contained 17 bases not matched to a gene. Germline V gives CDR1 SGHTA, CDR2 FQGTGA. This CDR3 comprises 18 residues. In DNA, the CDR3 is TGTGCCAGCAGCTTAATGCCTATAGGGGGCGGCAGGGCCCATGGCTACACCTTC. It is translated as CASSLMPIGGGRAHGYTF.

The chain joins TRBV5-1 to TRBJ2-7, with a tentative D call TRBD1 (6 bases). Trimming shortened V by 4 bases and J by 2 bases, and 13 bases separated the two germline ends. CDR1 and CDR2 from the germline V gene are SGHRS and YFSETQ. CDR3 length equals 14 residues. For the CDR3, the DNA is TGCGCCAGCAGCACGACCGGGACACCCTACGAGCAGTACTTC. Its translation: CASSTTGTPYEQYF.

The V gene is TRBV7-3, the J gene TRBJ1-3; D possibly corresponds to TRBD1 (6 bases). This CDR3 spans 16 amino acids. Germline assignment: CDR1 SGHTA and CDR2 FQGTGA. Trimming removed 2 bases at V and 3 bases at J, with 14 bases between. The CDR3 sequence: CASSLAAGGGGNTIYF. In DNA form, the CDR3 reads TGTGCCAGCAGCTTAGCGGCGGGGGGCGGTGGAAACACCATATATTTT.

This clone appeared once. The V gene is TRBV6-1, the J gene TRBJ1-2; D ambiguous. The CDR3 is made up of 14 amino acids. CDR1 is MNHNS and CDR2 is SASEGT in the germline V gene. V was clipped by 2 bases and J by 5 bases, with 12 bases between them. CDR3 residues: CASSENRSPYGYTF. For the CDR3, the DNA is TGTGCCAGCAGTGAAAATCGGTCCCCGTATGGCTACACCTTC.

This clone was seen a single time. V usage is TRBV19 and J usage is TRBJ2-1; D may be TRBD2 (7 bases). Deletions cut 0 bases from V and 7 bases from J, with 13 bases between. CDR3 length equals 15 residues. CDR1 and CDR2 (germline): LNHDA, SQIVND (reference sequence). In nucleotides, the CDR3 is TGTGCCAGTAGTATAGAAAACAGGGAGGGGAATGAGCAGTTCTTC. This gives the protein CASSIENREGNEQFF.

The chain uses TRBV11-3 and TRBJ1-1; D possibly corresponds to TRBD1 (6 bases). Germline V gives CDR1 SGHNT, CDR2 YENEEA. The V and J ends lost 4 bases and 3 bases respectively, with 9 bases between them. This CDR3 contains 13 residues. The DNA for the CDR3 is TGTGCCAGCAGCTCGGGACAAGACACTGAAGCTTTCTTT. This translates into CASSSGQDTEAFF.

This rearrangement joins TRBV5-1 to TRBJ2-1; TRBD2 aligns across 16 bases. The CDR3 extends over 22 amino acids. V gave up 0 bases and J gave up 2 bases; unmatched junction bases: 14. Germline lookup yields CDR1 SGHRS and CDR2 YFSETQ. CDR3 loop: CASSLVLRPPGLAGGTYNEQFF. In DNA form, the CDR3 reads TGCGCCAGCAGCTTGGTACTGAGGCCTCCGGGACTAGCGGGGGGGACCTACAATGAGCAGTTCTTC.

This chain uses TRBV20-1 with TRBJ1-2, with TRBD1 as a possible D gene (5 bases). This CDR3 has 15 amino acids. Per the germline V gene, CDR1 is DFQATT and CDR2 is SNEGSKA (reference sequence). Trimming shortened V by 3 bases and J by 3 bases, and 17 bases separated the two germline ends. The DNA for the CDR3 is TGCAGTGCTAGTCACCAAGGGGCAGGGTACTATGGCTACACCTTC. Translated: CSASHQGAGYYGYTF.

The rearrangement links TRBV13 to TRBJ1-1; weak D call: TRBD1 (6 bases). CDR1 is PRHDT, CDR2 FYEKMQ, per germline (reference sequence). V was clipped by 5 bases and J by 1 base, with 11 bases between them. The CDR3 runs 14 residues. In DNA form, the CDR3 reads TGTGCCAGCAGCCTTAGGACAGAGAACACTGAAGCTTTCTTT. Its translation: CASSLRTENTEAFF.

The rearrangement links TRBV5-1 to TRBJ1-2; 9 bases map to TRBD1. This CDR3 has 15 residues. With V trimmed by 3 bases and J by 4 bases, 7 bases remained unmatched. The germline CDR1 and CDR2 sequences are SGHRS and YFSETQ. The DNA for the CDR3 is TGCGCCAGCAGCTCCGGGACAGGGAGTCTCTATGGCTACACCTTC. Protein product: CASSSGTGSLYGYTF.

J is TRBJ1-6 and V is TRBV7-8, with D tentatively TRBD1 (5 bases). The V end was cut by 2 bases, the J end by 8 bases, with 16 bases between. The CDR3 consists of 16 residues. The germline V gene encodes CDR1 SGHVS and CDR2 FQNEAQ. The chain's CDR3 is CASSLIGPQGDSPLHF. CDR3 in DNA: TGTGCCAGCAGCTTAATCGGGCCCCAAGGGGATTCACCCCTCCACTTT.

This clone was detected only a few times. The sample holds other DNA sequences that translate to the same CDR3. This chain links TRBV5-1 with TRBJ1-2; TRBD1 aligns across 8 bases. Germline V gene data show CDR1 as SGHRS and CDR2 as YFSETQ. This CDR3 comprises 12 residues. With 1 base clipped from V and 7 bases from J, the junction kept 0 bases outside the gene matches. The CDR3 DNA reads as TGCGCCAGCAGCTTGACAGGGGGTGGCTACACCTTC. It is translated as CASSLTGGGYTF.

The sample holds many counts of this clone. This chain links TRBV7-3 with TRBJ1-2; D not resolved. V lost 2 bases and J lost 5, with 9 bases in between. CDR1 is SGHTA, CDR2 FQGTGA, per germline. This CDR3 is built from 13 residues. The CDR3: CASSLQAAYGYTF. The CDR3 coding sequence is TGTGCCAGCAGCTTACAGGCTGCATATGGCTACACCTTC. The variable domain in full, completed from reference TRBV7-3 and TRBJ1-2, reads GAGVSQTPSNKVTEKGKYVELRCDPISGHTALYWYRQSLGQGPEFLIYFQGTGAADDSGLPNDRFFAVRPEGSVSTLKIQRTERGDSAVYLCASSLQAAYGYTFGSGTRLTVV.

The chain is built from TRBV9 and TRBJ2-1; a weak D match, TRBD2 (6 bases). Trimming took 4 bases from V and 6 from J, leaving 29 bases between them. The V gene's germline CDR1 is SGDLS and CDR2 YYNGEE. The CDR3 runs 19 residues. The DNA of the CDR3 is TGTGCCAGCAGCCCTACCTTAGCGGCCCAAGGGGCGTTAACCAATGAGCAGTTCTTC. Translation gives CASSPTLAAQGALTNEQFF.

J is TRBJ1-2 and V is TRBV24-1, with D unresolved. The CDR3 is 13 residues long. Germline V CDR1 and CDR2: KGHDR, SFDVKD. The V gene lost 9 bases and the J gene lost 2 bases, with 12 bases spanning the gap. CDR3 residues: CATGGSGNYGYTF. The DNA of the CDR3 is TGTGCCACCGGAGGGTCGGGAAACTATGGCTACACCTTC.

The V and J genes are TRBV19 and TRBJ2-2; 7 bases match TRBD2. J was trimmed by 3 bases and V by 7 bases; bases with no gene match: 11. Germline V gives CDR1 LNHDA, CDR2 SQIVND (reference sequence). The CDR3 has 16 residues. This chain's CDR3 is CASKGGAGEYTGELFF. The CDR3 nucleotides read TGTGCCAGTAAGGGCGGGGCGGGAGAATACACCGGGGAGCTGTTTTTT.

The chain employs TRBV30 and TRBJ1-2; D might be TRBD1 (5 bases). Trimming stripped 8 bases from V and 3 bases from J, with 16 bases between. In germline, CDR1 is GTSNPN, CDR2 SVGIG (reference sequence). CDR3 length: 13 amino acids. The CDR3: CARTRGRDYGYTF. DNA for the CDR3: TGTGCCCGGACTAGGGGCAGGGACTATGGCTACACCTTC. The full variable domain, in which reference TRBV30 and TRBJ1-2 provide the parts outside the CDR3, is SQTIHQWPATLVQPVGSPLSLECTVEGTSNPNLYWYRQAAGRGLQLLFYSVGIGQISSEVPQNLSASRPQDRQFILSSKKLLLSDSGFYLCARTRGRDYGYTFGSGTRLTVV.

This sequence joins TRBV9 and TRBJ1-1; no reliable D call. The V end lost 0 bases, the J end lost 0 bases, and 6 bases lay between the germline ends. Germline lookup yields CDR1 SGDLS and CDR2 YYNGEE. The CDR3 contains 14 residues. The CDR3 DNA reads TGTGCCAGCAGCGTAGATCCAGTGAACACTGAAGCTTTCTTT. Protein: CASSVDPVNTEAFF.

The V call is TRBV5-6, the J call TRBJ2-1; tentative D call: TRBD2 (5 bases). The germline CDR1 and CDR2 sequences are SGHDT and YYEEEE. V lost 2 bases and J 4 bases, leaving 10 bases between the germline ends. The CDR3 has 14 amino acids. The CDR3 nucleotides are TGTGCCAGCAGCTTAGGGCCGGGGTACAATGAGCAGTTCTTC. Encoded protein: CASSLGPGYNEQFF.

The chain is built from TRBV28 and TRBJ2-7; D uncertain. The CDR3 loop spans 14 amino acids. The V end lost 0 bases, the J end lost 4 bases, and 10 bases lay between the germline ends. Germline V gene sequence: CDR1 MDHEN, CDR2 SYDVKM. This CDR3 reads CASSLWNSPYEQYF. CDR3 sequence (DNA): TGTGCCAGCAGTTTATGGAACAGCCCTTACGAGCAGTACTTC.